The 30 T cell receptor beta chains below come from one sample, sequenced in a study of immune heterogeneity within non-small cell lung tumors. Using 32 V and 13 J primers, multiplex PCR amplified TCR beta CDR3. TCRdb re-called the multiplex PCR reads through MiXCR, storing one row per CDR3 protein. The sample shows some 14,000 distinct CDR3 sequences, 28% of them seen only once. The starting template was genomic DNA from bulk tumor, roughly 610 ng per sample. Several biopsies were spaced far apart within each primary tumor and obtained as surgery took place. Their non-small cell lung cancer was newly diagnosed and untreated, and the patients underwent curative surgery. Sample: lung tumor tissue. The receptors here all came from a man aged 35-49 years with non-small cell lung cancer.

The chain joins TRBV12-3 or TRBV12-4 to TRBJ2-5; maybe TRBD1 (5 bases). The V and J ends lost 0 bases and 4 bases respectively, with 12 bases between them. The CDR3 contains 15 residues. The CDR3 loop is CASSLAGVVGETQYF. CDR3 bases: TGTGCCAGCAGTTTAGCAGGGGTAGTGGGAGAGACCCAGTACTTC.

This clonotype was counted at least ten times. The J gene is TRBJ1-2, the V gene TRBV27, with 7 bases lining up with TRBD1. The CDR3 has 13 amino acids. CDR1 is MNHEY and CDR2 is SMNVEV in the germline V gene (reference sequence). Trimming removed 5 bases from V and 6 bases from J; junction bases left unmatched: 6. The CDR3: CASSARQGNGYTF. The CDR3 nucleotides read TGTGCCAGCAGTGCCCGACAGGGTAATGGCTACACCTTC.

The table lists this clonotype with many counts. The chain joins TRBV7-9 to TRBJ2-7; 7 nucleotides line up with TRBD2. CDR3 size: 15 residues. Germline trimming cut 1 base from V and 4 bases from J; bases unmatched to any gene: 7. Germline V gives CDR1 SEHNR, CDR2 FQNEAQ (reference sequence). The CDR3 is CASSLEGGSRYEQYF. In nucleotides, the CDR3 is TGTGCCAGCAGCTTAGAAGGCGGGAGTCGGTACGAGCAGTACTTC. Full variable domain (remainder filled in from reference TRBV7-9 and TRBJ2-7): DTGVSQNPRHKITKRGQNVTFRCDPISEHNRLYWYRQTLGQGPEFLTYFQNEAQLEKSRLLSDRFSAERPKGSFSTLEIQRTEQGDSAMYLCASSLEGGSRYEQYFGPGTRLTVT.

Details on this clonotype: A much larger clonotype is one base distant, so this may be a read error. The chain joins TRBV4-3 to TRBJ2-7; D is possibly TRBD1 (5 bases). The ends were cut back, 0 bases at V and 9 bases at J, with 12 bases in the middle. CDR1 and CDR2 (germline): LGHNA, YSLEER. The CDR3 contains 13 residues. The CDR3 loop is CASSQDRATPQYF. CDR3 sequence (DNA): TGCGCCAGCAGCCAAGACAGGGCTACACCGCAGTACTTC.

Comments on this clonotype: Just one base apart from a much larger clone, this may be a read error. The gene calls are TRBV4-1 and TRBJ2-7; unclear D gene. In germline, CDR1 is MGHRA, CDR2 YSYEKL. Between the trimmed V and J ends, which lost 10 bases and 5 bases, there was a span of 18 bases. The CDR3 has 13 amino acids. The CDR3: CANSHREYNEQYF. The DNA for the CDR3 is TGCGCCAACAGTCACCGAGAGTATAACGAGCAGTACTTC.

This clonotype is judged medium-sized. The chain is built from TRBV24-1 and TRBJ2-1; D ambiguous. There are 11 residues in the CDR3. Germline V gene lookup returns CDR1 KGHDR and CDR2 SFDVKD. V shed 2 bases and J shed 8 bases, with 3 bases lying between them. DNA for the CDR3: TGTGCCACCAGTGATTCTTATGAGCAGTTCTTC. Its protein product is CATSDSYEQFF.

This clonotype is medium-sized. This chain connects TRBV28 to TRBJ2-2; D is unresolved. With 2 bases removed from V and 4 bases from J, the gap between germline ends came to 2 bases. CDR3 length: 12 amino acids. Looked up from germline, CDR1 is MDHEN and CDR2 is SYDVKM. CDR3 sequence: CASSLVTGELFF. CDR3 nucleotide sequence: TGTGCCAGCAGTTTAGTCACCGGGGAGCTGTTTTTT.

This clonotype is medium-sized within its sample. The V call is TRBV10-3, the J call TRBJ2-3; D not resolved. The CDR3 length is 14 residues. V lost 6 bases and J 3 bases, leaving 13 bases between the germline ends. Germline CDR1 is ENHRY and CDR2 is SYGVKD. The CDR3 sequence is CAIRPSTGTDTQYF. Written as DNA, the CDR3 is TGTGCCATCAGACCCTCCACTGGGACAGATACGCAGTATTTT.

This clonotype has a handful of counts. V and J are TRBV11-2 and TRBJ1-1; D is uncertain. CDR3 length: 14 residues. Trimming pared 5 bases from V and 0 bases from J, leaving 10 bases between. CDR1 and CDR2 from the germline V gene are SGHAT and FQNNGV. CDR3 DNA: TGTGCCAGCAGCCCTGTCGGGATGAACACTGAAGCTTTCTTT. This codes for CASSPVGMNTEAFF.

As concerns this clonotype: Sequence at one end of the junction differs from germline and may be a read error. This rearrangement joins TRBV7-7 to TRBJ2-5, with a possible D match to TRBD2 (6 bases). The CDR3 contains 15 residues. CDR1 is SSHAT and CDR2 is FNYEAQ in the germline V gene (reference sequence). As DNA, the CDR3 is TGTGCTAGCAGCTTAGGAGGGGCAGGAAGAGAGACCCAGTACTTC. This sequence encodes CASSLGGAGRETQYF.

The sample holds many counts of this clonotype. The chain has TRBV9 and TRBJ2-3, with TRBD2 identical over 11 bases. The ends lost 0 bases at V and 6 bases at J; junction bases unmatched: 6. The CDR3 length is 16 residues. Germline assignment: CDR1 SGDLS and CDR2 YYNGEE. CDR3: CASSVGSSGRTDTQYF. The DNA of the CDR3 is TGTGCCAGCAGCGTAGGATCTAGCGGGAGGACCGATACGCAGTATTTT.

This clonotype was recorded a few times. The gene calls are TRBV29-1 and TRBJ2-5, with D possibly TRBD2 on 5 matching bases. The CDR3 extends over 13 amino acids. Germline V gene sequence: CDR1 SQVTM, CDR2 ANQGSEA. Trimming removed 5 bases at V and 1 base at J, with 11 bases between. In nucleotides, the CDR3 is TGCAGCGTTCTGGAGGCAAGCCAAGAGACCCAGTACTTC. Translation: CSVLEASQETQYF. Using reference TRBV29-1 and TRBJ2-5 for the parts outside the CDR3, the full variable domain is SAVISQKPSRDICQRGTSLTIQCQVDSQVTMMFWYRQQPGQSLTLIATANQGSEATYESGFVIDKFPISRPNLTFSTLTVSNMSPEDSSIYLCSVLEASQETQYFGPGTRLLVL.

This clonotype was counted ten times or more. The chain employs TRBV4-1 and TRBJ2-1; TRBD2 aligns across 7 bases. V trimming: 3 bases; J trimming: 0 bases; junction bases outside the gene matches: 5. This CDR3 has 16 amino acids. The germline V gene encodes CDR1 MGHRA and CDR2 YSYEKL. In DNA, the CDR3 is TGCGCCAGCAGCCAGGTTCTAGCGGACTCCTACAATGAGCAGTTCTTC. Translated: CASSQVLADSYNEQFF.

With regard to this clonotype: A much larger clone lies a single base off, so this may be a read error. This rearrangement joins TRBV6-1 to TRBJ1-5; 7 bases are a match to TRBD1. The germline V gene has CDR1 MNHNS and CDR2 SASEGT. This CDR3 is built from 17 residues. CDR3 nucleotides: TGTGCCAGCAGTGACGCCAAGGACTACAGGGGAAATCAGCCCCACCATTTT. This gives the protein CASSDAKDYRGNQPHHF.

For this clonotype: One junction end does not reproduce the germline sequence, and a read error may be involved. The J gene is TRBJ2-1, the V gene TRBV4-3; D is ambiguous. This CDR3 region has 14 residues. CDR1 LGHNA and CDR2 YSLEER come from the germline V gene. CDR3 sequence (DNA): TGCGCCAACAGCCAAGACTGGTCGCTGGGTGAGCAGTTCTTC. Its translation is CANSQDWSLGEQFF.

Comment on this clonotype: A clone one base away is much larger, so this may be a read error. The conserved closing phenylalanine or tryptophan is absent in this CDR3, likely reflecting a read error. The rearrangement links TRBV19 to TRBJ2-7; possible D gene TRBD2, 7 bases. Germline-derived CDR1 and CDR2 are LNHDA and SQIVND (reference sequence). V gave up 6 bases and J gave up 3 bases, with 18 bases separating them. This CDR3 region has 15 residues. The CDR3: CASSRGDTRHYEQYL. The DNA of the CDR3 is TGTGCCAGTAGCCGGGGGGACACACGCCACTACGAGCAGTACTTA.

Judged by abundance, this clonotype is medium-sized (0.01 to 0.1%). The chain has TRBV11-2 and TRBJ1-3; no firm D call. Between the trimmed V and J ends, which lost 5 bases and 0 bases, there was a span of 8 bases. The CDR3 spans 14 residues. Per germline, CDR1 SGHAT and CDR2 FQNNGV. Here the CDR3 DNA reads TGTGCCAGCAGCCTCAGCAGCTCTGGAAACACCATATATTTT. Amino acids: CASSLSSSGNTIYF.

On this clonotype itself: A read error may be the cause here, since a much bigger clone is one base away. The rearrangement links TRBV15 to TRBJ1-1; D possibly corresponds to TRBD1 (5 bases). CDR3 length equals 12 residues. Per germline, CDR1 LNHNV and CDR2 YYDKDF (reference sequence). Written as DNA, the CDR3 is TGTGCCACCAGCGGGGGGACCACTGAAACTTTCTTT. Its protein product is CATSGGTTETFF.

J is TRBJ2-6 and V is TRBV7-9; D remains unclear. V was shortened by 4 bases and J by 0 bases, with 7 bases between the two germline ends. Germline values: CDR1 SEHNR, CDR2 FQNEAQ (reference sequence). The CDR3 is 15 residues long. This CDR3 is CASSSRTSGANVLTF. Written as DNA, the CDR3 is TGTGCCAGCAGCTCCCGTACCTCTGGGGCCAACGTCCTGACTTTC.

A remark on this clonotype: The germline gene is not matched at one end of the junction; a read error may be the cause. This chain links TRBV3-1 with TRBJ1-1; D is perhaps TRBD1 (6 bases). CDR1 is LGHDT and CDR2 is YNNKEL in the germline V gene (reference sequence). The CDR3 has 14 amino acids. In nucleotides, the CDR3 is TGTGACAGCGGGGGGCAGGGCGGCAACACTGAAGCTTTCTTT. Amino acids: CDSGGQGGNTEAFF.

The chain joins TRBV18 to TRBJ2-3; weak D call: TRBD1 (5 bases). V lost 6 bases and J 6 bases, leaving 10 bases between the germline ends. CDR3 size: 12 residues. Germline loops: CDR1 KGHSH, CDR2 LQKENI. The CDR3 protein is CASSPYRDTQYF. The CDR3 DNA follows: TGTGCCAGCTCCCCCTACAGGGATACGCAGTATTTT.

There are a few counts of this clonotype. The rearrangement uses TRBV12-3 or TRBV12-4 and TRBJ2-1; 9 nucleotides match TRBD1. There are 14 residues in the CDR3. V shed 1 base, J shed 7 bases, and the junction held 2 bases outside the gene matches. Here the CDR3 reads CASSLGTGANEQFF. The CDR3 DNA sequence: TGTGCCAGCAGTTTAGGGACAGGGGCTAATGAGCAGTTCTTC.

Turning to this clonotype: Given a much more abundant clone one base away, this may be a read error. The V and J genes are TRBV10-3 and TRBJ2-7; tentative D call: TRBD1 (6 bases). In germline, CDR1 is ENHRY, CDR2 SYGVKD. This CDR3 contains 12 residues. The DNA of the CDR3 is TGTTCCATCAGAGGACAGTCCTACGAGCAGTACTTC. This encodes CSIRGQSYEQYF.

As regards this clonotype: Since a much larger clone is just one base distant, this may be a read error. The CDR3 protein is CASVGQTKTEAFF. In DNA, the CDR3 is TGTGCTAGTGTTGGACAGACGAAAACTGAAGCTTTCTTT. The chain links TRBV12-5 to TRBJ1-1; possible D gene TRBD1, 6 bases. Trimming pared 7 bases from V and 5 bases from J, leaving 14 bases between. CDR1 and CDR2 (germline): LGHNT, FRNRAP. The CDR3 has 13 residues.

CDR3 residues: CAWTLSGANVLTF. In DNA form, the CDR3 reads TGTGCCTGGACCCTTTCTGGGGCCAACGTCCTGACTTTC. The chain is built from TRBV30 and TRBJ2-6; D remains unclear. V lost 4 bases and J lost 1, with 5 bases in between. Germline assignment: CDR1 GTSNPN and CDR2 SVGIG (reference sequence). The CDR3 has 13 amino acids.

Many counts were recorded for this clonotype. The V gene is TRBV10-3, the J gene TRBJ2-7, with TRBD2 as a possible D gene (5 bases). Trimming removed 6 bases at V and 3 bases at J, with 18 bases between. Germline V gene data show CDR1 as ENHRY and CDR2 as SYGVKD. CDR3 length equals 15 residues. The CDR3 loop reads CAISPDGITFYEQYF. CDR3 DNA: TGTGCCATCAGCCCGGACGGGATAACCTTCTACGAGCAGTACTTC.

This clonotype has a handful of counts. The chain joins TRBV24-1 to TRBJ1-1; D is undetermined. Germline V gives CDR1 KGHDR, CDR2 SFDVKD. This CDR3 has 12 residues. Trimming shortened V by 12 bases and J by 0 bases, and 10 bases separated the two germline ends. Written as DNA, the CDR3 is TGTGCCGCCCGCGGATTGAACACTGAAGCTTTCTTT. It codes for CAARGLNTEAFF.

As regards this clonotype: With a much larger clone just one base away, this may be a read error. Likely a read error: the CDR3 ends without its conserved phenylalanine or tryptophan. The V call is TRBV20-1, the J call TRBJ1-1; 11 bases are a match to TRBD1. This CDR3 has 13 residues. The V gene's germline CDR1 is DFQATT and CDR2 SNEGSKA (reference sequence). The V segment lost 6 bases and the J segment 5 bases; nucleotides outside the gene matches: 5. CDR3 coding DNA: TGCAGTGCCTGGGACAGGGGGTTTACTGAAGCTTTCTCT. Translating it yields CSAWDRGFTEAFS.

In its sample, this clonotype is medium-sized. This chain uses TRBV6-2 or TRBV6-3 with TRBJ2-7, with D possibly matching TRBD1 (5 bases). Germline CDR1 reads MNHEY; CDR2 reads SVGEGT. The V and J ends lost 7 bases and 5 bases respectively, with 15 bases between them. The CDR3 sequence is 13 residues long. CDR3 amino acids: CASTRPPGNEQYF. The CDR3 DNA sequence: TGTGCCAGCACCAGACCCCCAGGGAACGAGCAGTACTTC.

Points on this clonotype: A much more abundant neighbour one base away suggests this may be a read error. The chain couples TRBV7-2 to TRBJ2-7; D call uncertain. This CDR3 is built from 15 residues. Germline-derived CDR1 and CDR2 are SGHTA and FQGNSA. CDR3 loop: CANSSAVYLSYEQYF. For the CDR3, the DNA is TGTGCCAACAGCTCGGCGGTATATTTGAGTTACGAGCAGTACTTC.